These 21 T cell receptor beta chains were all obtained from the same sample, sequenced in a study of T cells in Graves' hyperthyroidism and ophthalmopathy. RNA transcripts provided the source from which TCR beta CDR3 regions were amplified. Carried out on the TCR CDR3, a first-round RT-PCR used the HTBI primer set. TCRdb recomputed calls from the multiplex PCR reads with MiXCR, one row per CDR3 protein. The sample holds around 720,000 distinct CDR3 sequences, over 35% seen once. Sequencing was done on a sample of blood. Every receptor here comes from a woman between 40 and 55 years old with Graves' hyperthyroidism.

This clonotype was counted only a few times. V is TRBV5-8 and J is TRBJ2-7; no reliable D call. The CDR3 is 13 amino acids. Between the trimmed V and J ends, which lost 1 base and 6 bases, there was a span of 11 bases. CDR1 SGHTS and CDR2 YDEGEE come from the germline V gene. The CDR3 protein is CASSLIQWAEQYF. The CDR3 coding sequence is TGTGCCAGCAGCTTGATCCAGTGGGCCGAGCAGTACTTC.

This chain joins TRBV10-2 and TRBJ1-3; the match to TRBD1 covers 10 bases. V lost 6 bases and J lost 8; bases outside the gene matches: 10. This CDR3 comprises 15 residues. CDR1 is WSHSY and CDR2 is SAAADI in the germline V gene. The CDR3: CASSGTGDYGYTIYF. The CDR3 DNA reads TGCGCCAGCAGCGGGACAGGGGACTATGGCTACACCATATATTTT.

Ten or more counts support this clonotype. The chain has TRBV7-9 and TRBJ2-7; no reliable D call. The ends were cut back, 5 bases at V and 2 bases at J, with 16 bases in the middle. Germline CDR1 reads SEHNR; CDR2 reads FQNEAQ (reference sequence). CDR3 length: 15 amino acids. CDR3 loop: CASSLPPTGTYEQYF. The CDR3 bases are TGTGCCAGCAGCCTCCCCCCGACCGGCACCTACGAGCAGTACTTC.

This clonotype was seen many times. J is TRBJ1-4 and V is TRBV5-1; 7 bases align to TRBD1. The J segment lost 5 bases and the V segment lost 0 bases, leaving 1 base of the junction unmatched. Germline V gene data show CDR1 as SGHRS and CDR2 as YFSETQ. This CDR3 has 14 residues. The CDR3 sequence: CASSLGQGNEKLFF. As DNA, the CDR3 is TGCGCCAGCAGCTTGGGACAGGGAAATGAAAAACTGTTTTTT.

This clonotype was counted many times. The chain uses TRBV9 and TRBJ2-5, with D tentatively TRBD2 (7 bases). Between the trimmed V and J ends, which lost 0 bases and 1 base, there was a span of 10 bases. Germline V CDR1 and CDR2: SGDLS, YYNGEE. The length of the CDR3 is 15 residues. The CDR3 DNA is TGTGCCAGCAGCGTAGCGGGGGGCCTCCAAGAGACCCAGTACTTC. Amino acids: CASSVAGGLQETQYF.

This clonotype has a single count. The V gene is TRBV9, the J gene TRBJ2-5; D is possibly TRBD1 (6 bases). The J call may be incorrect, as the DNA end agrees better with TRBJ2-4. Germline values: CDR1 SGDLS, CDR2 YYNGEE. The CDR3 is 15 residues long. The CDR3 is CASSPRDTVANIQYF. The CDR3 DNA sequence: TGTGCCAGCAGCCCCCGGGACACGGTAGCAAACATTCAGTACTTC.

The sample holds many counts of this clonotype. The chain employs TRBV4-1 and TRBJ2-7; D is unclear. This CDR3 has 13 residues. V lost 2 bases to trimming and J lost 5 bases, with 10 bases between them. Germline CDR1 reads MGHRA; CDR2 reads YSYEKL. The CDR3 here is CASSQWARDEQYF. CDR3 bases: TGCGCCAGCAGCCAATGGGCGAGAGACGAGCAGTACTTC.

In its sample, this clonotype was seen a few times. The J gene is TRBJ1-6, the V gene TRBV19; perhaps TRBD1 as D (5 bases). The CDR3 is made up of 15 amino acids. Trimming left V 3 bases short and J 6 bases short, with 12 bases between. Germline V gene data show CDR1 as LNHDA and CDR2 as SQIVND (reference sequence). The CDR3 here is CASSIEGIANSPLHF. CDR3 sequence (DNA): TGTGCCAGTAGTATCGAGGGGATAGCTAATTCACCCCTCCACTTT. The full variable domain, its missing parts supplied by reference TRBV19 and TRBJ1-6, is DGGITQSPKYLFRKEGQNVTLSCEQNLNHDAMYWYRQDPGQGLRLIYYSQIVNDFQKGDIAEGYSVSREKKESFPLTVTSAQKNPTAFYLCASSIEGIANSPLHFGNGTRLTVT.

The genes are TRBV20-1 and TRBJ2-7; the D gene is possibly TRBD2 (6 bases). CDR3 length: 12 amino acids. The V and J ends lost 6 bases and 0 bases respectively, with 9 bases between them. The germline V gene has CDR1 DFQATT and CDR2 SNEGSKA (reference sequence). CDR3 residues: CSAEGRSYEQYF. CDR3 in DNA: TGCAGTGCGGAGGGTCGCTCCTACGAGCAGTACTTC.

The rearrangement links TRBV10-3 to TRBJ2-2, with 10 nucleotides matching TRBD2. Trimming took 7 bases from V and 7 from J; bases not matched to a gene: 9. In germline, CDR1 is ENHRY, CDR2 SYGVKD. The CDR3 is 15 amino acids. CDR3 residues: CAIKGSTSGDGELFF. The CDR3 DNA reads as TGTGCCATCAAGGGTAGTACTAGCGGGGACGGGGAGCTGTTTTTT.

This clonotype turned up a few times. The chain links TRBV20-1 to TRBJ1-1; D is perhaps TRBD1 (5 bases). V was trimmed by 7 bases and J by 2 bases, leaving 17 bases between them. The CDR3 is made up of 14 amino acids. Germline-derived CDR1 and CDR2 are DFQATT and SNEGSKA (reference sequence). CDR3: CSVQRGDFNTEAFF. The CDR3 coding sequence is TGCAGTGTCCAAAGAGGGGATTTCAACACTGAAGCTTTCTTT.

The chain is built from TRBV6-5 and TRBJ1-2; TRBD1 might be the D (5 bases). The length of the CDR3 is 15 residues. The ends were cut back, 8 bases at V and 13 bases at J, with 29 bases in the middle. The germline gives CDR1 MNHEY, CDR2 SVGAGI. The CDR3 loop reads CASSPTTLQGWRSTF. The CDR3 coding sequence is TGTGCCAGCTCACCTACCACCCTCCAGGGTTGGAGAAGCACCTTC.

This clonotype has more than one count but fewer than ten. The CDR3 DNA reads TGTGCCAGCAGCTTTGTAGCGGGGGGAACACAAGAGACCCAGTACTTC. Translation: CASSFVAGGTQETQYF. This chain uses TRBV7-2 with TRBJ2-5; TRBD2 matches at 10 bases. The CDR3 is made up of 16 amino acids. The V segment lost 3 bases and the J segment 2 bases; nucleotides outside the gene matches: 6. Germline V CDR1 and CDR2: SGHTA, FQGNSA.

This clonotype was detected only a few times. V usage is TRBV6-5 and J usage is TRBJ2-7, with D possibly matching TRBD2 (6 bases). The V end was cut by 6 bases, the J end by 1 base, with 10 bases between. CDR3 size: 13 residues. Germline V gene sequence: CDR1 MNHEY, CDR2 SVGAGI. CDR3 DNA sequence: TGTGCCAGCAGCGGGACTTTTTCCTACGAGCAGTACTTC. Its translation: CASSGTFSYEQYF.

In DNA, the CDR3 is TGTGCCAGCAGCCAAGAGACAGCGGACAGGGCGTACGAGCAGTACTTC. Protein sequence: CASSQETADRAYEQYF. The chain combines TRBV4-2 with TRBJ2-7; the match to TRBD1 covers 8 bases. Germline CDR1 and CDR2: LGHNA and YNFKEQ. Trimming at V came to 0 bases and at J to 4 bases, leaving 8 bases not matched to a gene. The CDR3 has 16 residues.

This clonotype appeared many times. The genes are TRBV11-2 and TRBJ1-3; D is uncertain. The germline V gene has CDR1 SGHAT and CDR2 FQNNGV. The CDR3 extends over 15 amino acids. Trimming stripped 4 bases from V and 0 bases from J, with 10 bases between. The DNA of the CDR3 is TGTGCCAGCAGCTCCTCGGACGGCTCTGGAAACACCATATATTTT. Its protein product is CASSSSDGSGNTIYF.

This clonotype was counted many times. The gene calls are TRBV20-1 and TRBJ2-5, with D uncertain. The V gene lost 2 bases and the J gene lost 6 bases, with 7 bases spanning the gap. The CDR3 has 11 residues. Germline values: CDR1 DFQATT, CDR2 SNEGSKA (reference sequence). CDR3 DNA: TGCAGTGCTAGAATAGTCCAGACCCAGTACTTC. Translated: CSARIVQTQYF.

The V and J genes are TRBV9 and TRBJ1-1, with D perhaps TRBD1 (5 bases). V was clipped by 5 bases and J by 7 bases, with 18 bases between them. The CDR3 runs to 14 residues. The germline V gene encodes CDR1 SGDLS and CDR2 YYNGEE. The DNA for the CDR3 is TGTGCCAGCAGTTTCTTAGGGACCGGAGGTGAAGCTTTCTTT. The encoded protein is CASSFLGTGGEAFF.

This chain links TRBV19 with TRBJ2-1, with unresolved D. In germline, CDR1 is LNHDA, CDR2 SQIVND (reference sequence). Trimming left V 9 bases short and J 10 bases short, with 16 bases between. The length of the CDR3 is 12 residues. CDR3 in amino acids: CASQLESGEQFF. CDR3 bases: TGTGCCAGCCAATTGGAGTCGGGCGAGCAGTTCTTC.

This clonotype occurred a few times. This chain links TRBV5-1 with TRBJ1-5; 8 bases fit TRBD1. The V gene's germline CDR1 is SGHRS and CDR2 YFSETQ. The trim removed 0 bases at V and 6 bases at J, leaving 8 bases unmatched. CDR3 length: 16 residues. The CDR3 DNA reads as TGCGCCAGCAGCTTGGCTCCAGGGGGCGCGGGTCAGCCCCAGCATTTT. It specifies CASSLAPGGAGQPQHF.

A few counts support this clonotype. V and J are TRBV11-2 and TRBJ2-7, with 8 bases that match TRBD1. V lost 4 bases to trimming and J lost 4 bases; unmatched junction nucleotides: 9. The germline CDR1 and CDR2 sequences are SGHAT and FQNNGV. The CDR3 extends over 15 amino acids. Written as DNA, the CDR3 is TGTGCCAGCAGCTGGGCCGGGACAGGCGTGTACGAGCAGTACTTC. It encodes CASSWAGTGVYEQYF.